This T cell receptor (beta chain) was documented in a study of shared clonotypes between healthy human individuals. Germline V gene data show CDR1 as SEHNR and CDR2 as FQNEAQ (reference sequence). This CDR3 comprises 15 residues. V dropped 5 bases and J dropped 0; count of bases not matched to a gene: 4. TCRdb keeps only in-frame clones here, not all; method: immunoSEQ multiplex PCR. The sample has around 350,000 clones; around four fifths are singletons. The receptor comes from a man in his thirties or forties in good health. J is TRBJ2-5 and V is TRBV7-9; 9 bases map to TRBD1. Sequencing was done on a sample of memory CD4+ T cells sorted from blood. Subset noted: CD45RA-negative fraction. The CDR3 protein is CASSLRDRDQETQYF. The CDR3 bases are TGTGCCAGCAGCCTCCGGGACAGGGACCAAGAGACCCAGTACTTC.